Following are 10 T cell receptor beta chains from one sample sequenced in a study of blood T cell repertoires in COVID-19. Libraries were prepared by immunoSEQ multiplex PCR; TCRdb keeps only in-frame clonotypes and omits some of them. The profile covers about 73,000 clones, with 77% appearing a single time and under 2.5% taken by the ten largest. Sequencing was done on a sample of peripheral blood. The receptors stem from a man aged 65 to 79 with COVID-19, enrolled during active disease.

The chain links TRBV25-1 to TRBJ1-2; 7 bases are shared with TRBD1. The germline V gene has CDR1 MGHDK and CDR2 SYGVNS. V was clipped by 6 bases and J by 8 bases; unmatched bases: 9. CDR3 length equals 13 residues. CDR3: CASSNTGTAGYTF. For the CDR3, the DNA is TGTGCCAGCAGCAATACCGGGACAGCCGGCTACACCTTC.

This clone was counted between two and nine times. The rearrangement uses TRBV6-2 or TRBV6-3 and TRBJ2-7, with TRBD1 matching over 9 bases. The length of the CDR3 is 19 residues. The V and J ends lost 5 bases and 5 bases, in that order; junction bases with no gene match: 22. Germline CDR1 MNHEY, CDR2 SVGEGT. The CDR3 DNA sequence: TGTGCCAGCAGTAAGAAGAAAGGATCCTCCGGGACAGGGAGCAACGAGCAGTACTTC. It translates to CASSKKKGSSGTGSNEQYF.

The CDR3 DNA sequence: TGTGCCAGCAGTCAACAGGGGGCTAATGAAAAACTGTTTTTT. This sequence encodes CASSQQGANEKLFF. The rearrangement uses TRBV6-5 and TRBJ1-4; 8 positions match TRBD1. Germline CDR1 is MNHEY and CDR2 is SVGAGI. CDR3 size: 14 residues. V shed 5 bases, J shed 3 bases, and the junction held 2 bases outside the gene matches.

This clone was picked up one time. This sequence may be a read error, since a much larger clone differs from it by one base. V is TRBV27 and J is TRBJ2-1; 14 bases align to TRBD2. This CDR3 region has 19 residues. With 1 base clipped from V and 8 bases from J, the junction kept 13 bases outside the gene matches. From germline, CDR1 is MNHEY and CDR2 SMNVEV (reference sequence). The CDR3 region has the DNA TGTGCCAGCAGTTTATACCGACTAGCGGGAGGGCTTTCGTACGATGAGCAGTTCTTC. It is translated as CASSLYRLAGGLSYDEQFF.

This chain links TRBV2 with TRBJ2-3, with 14 nucleotides matching TRBD2. Germline trimming cut 4 bases from V and 4 bases from J; bases unmatched to any gene: 10. The CDR3 consists of 18 residues. Germline CDR1 reads SNHLY; CDR2 reads FYNNEI. The DNA of the CDR3 is TGTGCCAGCAGTGGACCAAGTACGGGACTAGCGGGAGCAGATACGCAGTATTTT. Its protein product is CASSGPSTGLAGADTQYF.

The J gene is TRBJ1-3, the V gene TRBV15; D may be TRBD1 (6 bases). V lost 2 bases to trimming and J lost 4 bases, with 18 bases between them. Germline assignment: CDR1 LNHNV and CDR2 YYDKDF (reference sequence). The CDR3 runs 17 residues. CDR3 region: CATSRTFDRSLGNTIYF. The CDR3 DNA is TGTGCCACCAGCAGAACCTTCGACAGGAGCCTCGGAAACACCATATATTTT.

The chain has TRBV11-1 and TRBJ2-5; 8 nucleotides line up with TRBD2. The V and J ends lost 5 bases and 5 bases, in that order; junction bases with no gene match: 10. Germline CDR1 and CDR2: SGHAT and FQDESV (reference sequence). CDR3 length: 15 amino acids. The CDR3 sequence is CASSEGTGGPETQYF. The CDR3 coding sequence is TGTGCCAGCAGCGAGGGCACGGGGGGGCCGGAGACCCAGTACTTC.

CDR3 protein: CASSPGLNTGELFF. In DNA, the CDR3 is TGTGCCAGCAGTCCCGGACTCAACACCGGGGAGCTGTTTTTT. The V gene is TRBV27, the J gene TRBJ2-2; a weak D match, TRBD2 (5 bases). The ends were cut back, 5 bases at V and 2 bases at J, with 9 bases in the middle. The CDR3 has 14 residues. Per germline, CDR1 MNHEY and CDR2 SMNVEV (reference sequence).

This clone was seen a few times. The V call is TRBV27, the J call TRBJ2-7, with 9 bases aligning to TRBD1. With V trimmed by 6 bases and J by 7 bases, 7 bases remained unmatched. The CDR3 runs to 13 residues. Germline assignment: CDR1 MNHEY and CDR2 SMNVEV (reference sequence). The CDR3 DNA reads as TGTGCCAGCAGGGTGACAGGGGGAGGAGAGCAGTACTTC. It specifies CASRVTGGGEQYF.

V and J are TRBV5-1 and TRBJ1-2, with D hard to call. The germline V gene has CDR1 SGHRS and CDR2 YFSETQ. Trimming pared 0 bases from V and 3 bases from J, leaving 9 bases between. The CDR3 length is 14 residues. The CDR3 nucleotides read TGCGCCAGCAGCTTGGGCGCCGAAGACTATGGCTACACCTTC. It translates to CASSLGAEDYGYTF.